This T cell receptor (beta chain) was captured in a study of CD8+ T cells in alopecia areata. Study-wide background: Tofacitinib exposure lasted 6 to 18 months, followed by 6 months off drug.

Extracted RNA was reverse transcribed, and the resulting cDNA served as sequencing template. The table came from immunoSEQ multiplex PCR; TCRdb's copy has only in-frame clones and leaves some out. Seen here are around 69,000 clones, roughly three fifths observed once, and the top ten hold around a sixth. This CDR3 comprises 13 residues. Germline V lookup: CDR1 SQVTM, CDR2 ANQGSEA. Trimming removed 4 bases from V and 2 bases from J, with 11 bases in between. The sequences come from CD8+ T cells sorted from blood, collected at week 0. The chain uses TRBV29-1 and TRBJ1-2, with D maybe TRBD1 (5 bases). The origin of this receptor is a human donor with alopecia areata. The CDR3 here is CSVGPDSNYGYTF. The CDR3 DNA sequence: TGCAGCGTTGGTCCTGACAGCAACTATGGCTACACCTTC.